A single sample gave rise to the 27 T cell receptor beta chains below, sequenced in a study of blood T cell repertoires in COVID-19. Assay used: immunoSEQ multiplex PCR; TCRdb lists only in-frame clones, some missing. The repertoire holds roughly 290,000 clones, with around 87% as singletons. The sequencing sample was made of peripheral blood. Receptors originate from a woman between 45 and 65 years old who had recovered from COVID-19.

The chain uses TRBV12-3 or TRBV12-4 and TRBJ1-1, with D unclear. This CDR3 region has 11 residues. V lost 2 bases, J lost 11 bases, and 9 bases lay in between. The CDR3 DNA reads TGTGCCAGCAGTTTATCGTACGGGGCTTTCTTT. It encodes CASSLSYGAFF.

The chain combines TRBV18 with TRBJ2-5; 8 bases are shared with TRBD2. This CDR3 contains 16 residues. The V gene end was trimmed by 3 bases and the J gene end by 4 bases; junction bases not matched to a gene: 10. CDR1 is KGHSH, CDR2 LQKENI, per germline. CDR3: CASSPPGTRSRETQYF. CDR3 in DNA: TGTGCCAGCTCACCCCCTGGGACTAGAAGTAGAGAGACCCAGTACTTC.

The chain is built from TRBV16 and TRBJ2-1, with TRBD2 identical over 11 bases. The CDR3 contains 15 residues. Germline assignment: CDR1 KGHSY and CDR2 FQNENV. After removal of 6 bases from V and 2 bases from J, the junction contained 3 bases not matched to a gene. The CDR3 sequence: CASSTSGSTYNEQFF. CDR3 in DNA: TGTGCCAGCAGTACTAGCGGGAGTACCTACAATGAGCAGTTCTTC.

The genes are TRBV5-4 and TRBJ1-1, with TRBD1 matching over 7 bases. Per germline, CDR1 SGHNT and CDR2 YYREEE (reference sequence). Losses at the gene ends were 3 bases for V and 5 bases for J; bases not matched to a gene: 10. The CDR3 covers 15 residues. The CDR3 protein is CASSYRQGVGTEAFF. As DNA, the CDR3 is TGTGCCAGCAGCTATCGACAGGGAGTGGGGACTGAAGCTTTCTTT.

The chain has TRBV28 and TRBJ2-7, with TRBD1 matching over 7 bases. The germline V gene encodes CDR1 MDHEN and CDR2 SYDVKM. The V gene end was trimmed by 6 bases and the J gene end by 0 bases; junction bases not matched to a gene: 8. The CDR3 covers 15 residues. The CDR3 loop is CASRDRTGNSYEQYF. The CDR3 DNA is TGTGCCAGCAGGGACAGGACAGGAAACTCCTACGAGCAGTACTTC.

The V and J genes are TRBV30 and TRBJ2-6; maybe TRBD1 (5 bases). Looked up from germline, CDR1 is GTSNPN and CDR2 is SVGIG (reference sequence). This CDR3 comprises 14 residues. The V end lost 2 bases, the J end lost 4 bases, and 9 bases lay between the germline ends. The CDR3 spells CAWSQGGGANVLTF. The CDR3 DNA is TGTGCCTGGAGTCAGGGTGGGGGGGCCAACGTCCTGACTTTC.

The chain is built from TRBV2 and TRBJ1-4, with D unclear. Germline lookup yields CDR1 SNHLY and CDR2 FYNNEI. This CDR3 comprises 13 residues. Trimming removed 7 bases from V and 8 bases from J, with 14 bases in between. The CDR3 DNA is TGTGCCAGCACCTTCTGGCAGACAGAAAAACTGTTTTTT. Translating it yields CASTFWQTEKLFF.

The chain has TRBV7-6 and TRBJ2-3; D gene ambiguous. CDR1 and CDR2 (germline): SGHVS, FNYEAQ. The CDR3 is 16 residues long. V was clipped by 1 base and J by 4 bases, with 15 bases between them. The CDR3 DNA reads as TGTGCCAGCAGCTTAGAGCAGGCCAATTTCCCAGATACGCAGTATTTT. Its protein is CASSLEQANFPDTQYF.

The chain joins TRBV7-2 to TRBJ2-6; D is unclear. This CDR3 has 16 amino acids. The germline CDR1 and CDR2 sequences are SGHTA and FQGNSA. V was shortened by 1 base and J by 0 bases, with 7 bases between the two germline ends. Here the CDR3 DNA reads TGTGCCAGCAGCTTAGGTGTCGGCTCTGGGGCCAACGTCCTGACTTTC. Translation gives CASSLGVGSGANVLTF.

The chain uses TRBV30 and TRBJ2-1; unclear D gene. With 8 bases removed from V and 9 bases from J, the gap between germline ends came to 14 bases. This CDR3 comprises 11 residues. Germline CDR1 and CDR2: GTSNPN and SVGIG (reference sequence). Here the CDR3 reads CATGSRVEQFF. The CDR3 nucleotides read TGTGCCACTGGTTCTCGAGTTGAGCAGTTCTTC.

The genes are TRBV4-2 and TRBJ1-2; unclear D gene. This CDR3 has 15 residues. Germline values: CDR1 LGHNA, CDR2 YNFKEQ. Trimming pared 2 bases from V and 6 bases from J, leaving 16 bases between. CDR3 region: CASSQLIPGSDGYTF. The CDR3, as DNA: TGTGCCAGCAGCCAACTGATCCCGGGATCAGATGGCTACACCTTC.

The chain carries TRBV3-1 (or the pseudogene TRBV3-2) and TRBJ1-5; D may be TRBD1 (6 bases). The CDR3 has 18 residues. Trimming took 4 bases from V and 6 from J, leaving 25 bases between them. The germline CDR1 and CDR2 sequences are LGHDT and YNNKEL (reference sequence). The CDR3 loop is CASSPEGIIGGLPQPQHF. The CDR3 DNA reads as TGTGCCAGCAGCCCTGAGGGAATTATAGGGGGTCTTCCTCAGCCCCAGCATTTT.

The chain employs TRBV4-3 and TRBJ2-2; D unclear. CDR1 and CDR2 from the germline V gene are LGHNA and YSLEER. The V end lost 1 base, the J end lost 6 bases, and 6 bases lay between the germline ends. The CDR3 totals 13 residues. The CDR3 sequence is CASSQGLSGELFF. CDR3 nucleotide sequence: TGCGCCAGCAGCCAAGGTCTTTCCGGGGAGCTGTTTTTT.

This chain uses TRBV11-2 with TRBJ2-3; maybe TRBD1 (5 bases). CDR1 SGHAT and CDR2 FQNNGV come from the germline V gene. This CDR3 contains 12 residues. Between the trimmed V and J ends, which lost 1 base and 9 bases, there was a span of 8 bases. The CDR3 DNA sequence: TGTGCCAGCAGCTTAGCAGGGCACACGCAGTATTTT. Its protein is CASSLAGHTQYF.

V is TRBV9 and J is TRBJ2-3; 13 nucleotides align to TRBD2. This CDR3 has 16 residues. The V gene end was trimmed by 3 bases and the J gene end by 4 bases; junction bases not matched to a gene: 5. Germline CDR1 is SGDLS and CDR2 is YYNGEE. CDR3 sequence: CASSAGLAGAADTQYF. The DNA for the CDR3 is TGTGCCAGCAGCGCAGGACTAGCGGGAGCTGCAGATACGCAGTATTTT.

J is TRBJ1-5 and V is TRBV27; 8 bases align to TRBD1. This CDR3 contains 17 residues. Unmatched junction bases numbered 15, after V lost 5 bases and J lost 6 bases. Germline V gives CDR1 MNHEY, CDR2 SMNVEV (reference sequence). CDR3 region: CASSPIVGQGYFQPQHF. The CDR3 bases are TGTGCCAGCAGTCCGATCGTAGGACAGGGATACTTTCAGCCCCAGCATTTT.

V and J are TRBV9 and TRBJ2-3, with TRBD2 matching over 8 bases. The CDR3 has 17 residues. J gave up 2 bases and V 0 bases, and 8 bases lay outside the gene matches. Germline V CDR1 and CDR2: SGDLS, YYNGEE. As DNA, the CDR3 is TGTGCCAGCAGCGTAGCAGCGGGAGAAAGGGTCACAGATACGCAGTATTTT. Amino acids: CASSVAAGERVTDTQYF. Based on the CDR3 plus reference TRBV9 and TRBJ2-3, the full variable domain is DSGVTQTPKHLITATGQRVTLRCSPRSGDLSVYWYQQSLDQGLQFLIQYYNGEERAKGNILERFSAQQFPDLHSELNLSSLELGDSALYFCASSVAAGERVTDTQYFGPGTRLTVL.

The chain is built from TRBV11-2 and TRBJ1-4; D is ambiguous. The CDR3 contains 13 residues. The V and J ends lost 5 bases and 8 bases respectively, with 12 bases between them. Germline V CDR1 and CDR2: SGHAT, FQNNGV. CDR3 DNA sequence: TGTGCCAGCAGCCAGTCCCTCCAAGAAAAACTGTTTTTT. Amino acid sequence: CASSQSLQEKLFF.

This chain joins TRBV6-2 or TRBV6-3 and TRBJ2-6; D is uncertain. V shed 6 bases and J shed 1 base, with 10 bases lying between them. Germline V gene sequence: CDR1 MNHEY, CDR2 SVGEGT. This CDR3 spans 15 amino acids. CDR3 in amino acids: CASSLGWSGANVLTF. The CDR3, as DNA: TGTGCCAGCAGCCTCGGGTGGTCTGGGGCCAACGTCCTGACTTTC.

The chain couples TRBV5-6 to TRBJ2-7; D gene unclear. Germline V gives CDR1 SGHDT, CDR2 YYEEEE. V was cut by 0 bases and J by 2 bases, with 12 bases left in between. The CDR3 covers 15 residues. The DNA of the CDR3 is TGTGCCAGCAGCTTGGGGGCAGGCCTTCCCTACGAGCAGTACTTC. This encodes CASSLGAGLPYEQYF.

This chain uses TRBV21-1 with TRBJ2-7; whether TRBD2, the table's D call, matches the DNA was not checked. TRBV21-1 is a known pseudogene. The CDR3 runs 14 residues. The CDR3 nucleotides read TGTGCCAGCAGTAGCGGAGGAGGTTCCTACGAGCAGTACTTC. Translated: CASSSGGGSYEQYF.

This sequence joins TRBV10-2 and TRBJ2-1; 11 bases map to TRBD2. This CDR3 has 16 amino acids. V lost 3 bases and J lost 4; bases outside the gene matches: 5. Germline loops: CDR1 WSHSY, CDR2 SAAADI. The CDR3 sequence: CASSDGRLAGYNEQFF. The DNA for the CDR3 is TGCGCCAGCAGTGACGGGAGACTAGCGGGATACAATGAGCAGTTCTTC.

The chain joins TRBV28 to TRBJ1-5; 10 positions match TRBD1. The CDR3 has 17 amino acids. J was trimmed by 4 bases and V by 4 bases; bases with no gene match: 10. Germline assignment: CDR1 MDHEN and CDR2 SYDVKM. The CDR3 protein is CASSSHRQGAGNQPQHF. In DNA form, the CDR3 reads TGTGCCAGCAGTTCTCATCGACAGGGGGCAGGGAATCAGCCCCAGCATTTT.

The sample holds one count of this clone. The chain couples TRBV9 to TRBJ2-1, with a weak D call TRBD2 (6 bases). The CDR3 has 15 residues. Trimming stripped 0 bases from V and 4 bases from J, with 11 bases between. CDR1 and CDR2 (germline): SGDLS, YYNGEE. For the CDR3, the DNA is TGTGCCAGCAGCGTAGGGGTAGCGGAGTACAATGAGCAGTTCTTC. It is translated as CASSVGVAEYNEQFF.

The chain recombines TRBV9 with TRBJ1-2; TRBD1 matches 8 bases. The CDR3 covers 14 residues. V dropped 5 bases and J dropped 4; count of bases not matched to a gene: 7. The germline V gene has CDR1 SGDLS and CDR2 YYNGEE. The CDR3, as DNA: TGTGCCAGCAGTCCGGGACAGGCGTCCTATGGCTACACCTTC. Amino acid sequence: CASSPGQASYGYTF.

This clone was found a few times. The rearrangement joins TRBV5-4 to TRBJ1-5; D gene unclear. The CDR3 contains 11 residues. Trimming stripped 7 bases from V and 9 bases from J, with 11 bases between. Germline V gene lookup returns CDR1 SGHNT and CDR2 YYREEE (reference sequence). CDR3 sequence: CASAFEGPQHF. The CDR3 nucleotides are TGTGCCAGCGCCTTTGAGGGGCCCCAGCATTTT.

This chain uses TRBV10-3 with TRBJ2-7; 8 positions match TRBD1. Germline trimming cut 2 bases from V and 7 bases from J; bases unmatched to any gene: 7. This CDR3 is built from 14 residues. The V gene's germline CDR1 is ENHRY and CDR2 SYGVKD. Here the CDR3 DNA reads TGTGCCATCAGTGAGCGGCAGGGGGCTTATGAGCAGTACTTC. Translated: CAISERQGAYEQYF.